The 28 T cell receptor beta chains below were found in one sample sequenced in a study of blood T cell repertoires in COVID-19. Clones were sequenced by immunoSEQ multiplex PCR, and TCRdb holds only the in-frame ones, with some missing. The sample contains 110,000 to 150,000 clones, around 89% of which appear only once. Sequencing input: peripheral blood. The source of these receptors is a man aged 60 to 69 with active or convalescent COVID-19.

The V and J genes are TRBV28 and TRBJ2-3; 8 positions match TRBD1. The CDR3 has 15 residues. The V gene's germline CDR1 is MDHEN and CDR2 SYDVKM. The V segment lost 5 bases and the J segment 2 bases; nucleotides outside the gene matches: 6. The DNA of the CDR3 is TGTGCCAGCAGTACACCGACAGGGGACACAGATACGCAGTATTTT. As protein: CASSTPTGDTDTQYF.

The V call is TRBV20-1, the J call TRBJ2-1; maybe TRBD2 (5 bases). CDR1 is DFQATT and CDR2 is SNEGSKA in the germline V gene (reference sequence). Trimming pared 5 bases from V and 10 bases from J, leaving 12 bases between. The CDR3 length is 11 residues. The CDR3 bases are TGCAGTGCTCCGAGGGCGATGGAGCAGTTCTTC. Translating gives CSAPRAMEQFF.

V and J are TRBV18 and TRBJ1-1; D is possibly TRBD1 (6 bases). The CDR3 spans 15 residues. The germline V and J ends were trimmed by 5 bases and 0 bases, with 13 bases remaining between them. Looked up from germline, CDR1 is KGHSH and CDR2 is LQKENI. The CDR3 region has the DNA TGTGCCAGCTCAGAACAGGGTTCCATGAACACTGAAGCTTTCTTT. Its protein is CASSEQGSMNTEAFF.

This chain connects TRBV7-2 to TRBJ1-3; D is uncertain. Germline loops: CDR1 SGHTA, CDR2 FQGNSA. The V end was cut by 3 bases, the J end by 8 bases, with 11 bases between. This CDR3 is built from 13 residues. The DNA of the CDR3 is TGTGCCAGCAGCTTCGCCTTCCAGGACACCATATATTTT. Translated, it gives CASSFAFQDTIYF.

In DNA form, the CDR3 reads TGTGCCAGCAGCCAGGCCTTAGGGGGCCGAAATTCACCCCTCCACTTT. As protein: CASSQALGGRNSPLHF. This sequence joins TRBV14 and TRBJ1-6; 7 bases agree with TRBD1. Germline CDR1 SGHDN, CDR2 FVKESK. CDR3 length: 16 residues. Losses at the gene ends were 3 bases for V and 7 bases for J; bases not matched to a gene: 9.

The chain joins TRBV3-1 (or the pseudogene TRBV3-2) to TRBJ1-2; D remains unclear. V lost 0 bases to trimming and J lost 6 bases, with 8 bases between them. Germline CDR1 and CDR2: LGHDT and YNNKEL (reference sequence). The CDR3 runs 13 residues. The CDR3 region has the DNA TGTGCCAGCAGCCAAGACCGTAAGCATGGCTACACCTTC. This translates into CASSQDRKHGYTF.

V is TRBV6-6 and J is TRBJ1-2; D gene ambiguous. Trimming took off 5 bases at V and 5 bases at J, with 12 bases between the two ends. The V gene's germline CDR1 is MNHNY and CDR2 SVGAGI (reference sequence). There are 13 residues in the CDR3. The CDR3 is CASSPEATYGYTF. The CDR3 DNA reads TGTGCCAGCAGTCCCGAGGCGACTTATGGCTACACCTTC.

CDR3 region: CASSLIGANYGYTF. The CDR3 DNA is TGTGCCAGCAGCTTAATAGGGGCCAACTATGGCTACACCTTC. The V and J genes are TRBV7-2 and TRBJ1-2, with D possibly TRBD1 on 5 matching bases. Germline lookup yields CDR1 SGHTA and CDR2 FQGNSA. This CDR3 has 14 residues. Trimming removed 2 bases at V and 2 bases at J, with 9 bases between. Full variable domain (rest looked up from reference TRBV7-2 and TRBJ1-2): GAGVSQSPSNKVTEKGKDVELRCDPISGHTALYWYRQSLGQGLEFLIYFQGNSAPDKSGLPSDRFSAERTGGSVSTLTIQRTQQEDSAVYLCASSLIGANYGYTFGSGTRLTVV.

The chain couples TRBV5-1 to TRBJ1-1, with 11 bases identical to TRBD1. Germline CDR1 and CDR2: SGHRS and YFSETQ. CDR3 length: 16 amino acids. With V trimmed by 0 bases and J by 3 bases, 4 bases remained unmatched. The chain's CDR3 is CASSLGDRGSDTEAFF. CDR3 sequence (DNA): TGCGCCAGCAGCTTGGGGGACAGGGGGTCGGACACTGAAGCTTTCTTT.

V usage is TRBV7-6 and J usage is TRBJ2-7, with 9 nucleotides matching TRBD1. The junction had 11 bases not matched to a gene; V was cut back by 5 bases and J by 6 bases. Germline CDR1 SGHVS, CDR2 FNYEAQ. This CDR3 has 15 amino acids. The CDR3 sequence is CASSLRGQGFTEQYF. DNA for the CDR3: TGTGCCAGCAGCCTCCGAGGACAGGGGTTCACCGAGCAGTACTTC.

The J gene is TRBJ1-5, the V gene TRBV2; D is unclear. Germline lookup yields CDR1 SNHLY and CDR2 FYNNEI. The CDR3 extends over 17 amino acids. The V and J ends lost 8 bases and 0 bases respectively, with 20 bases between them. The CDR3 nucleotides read TGTGCCAGCTCCCCACCTTGGGCAGAGAATAGCAATCAGCCCCAGCATTTT. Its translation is CASSPPWAENSNQPQHF.

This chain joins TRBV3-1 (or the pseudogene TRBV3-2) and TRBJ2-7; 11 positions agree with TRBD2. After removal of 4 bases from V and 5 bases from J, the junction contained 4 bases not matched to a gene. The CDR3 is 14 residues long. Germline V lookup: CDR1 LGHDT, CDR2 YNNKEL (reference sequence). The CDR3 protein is CASSLSGGAHEQYF. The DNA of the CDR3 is TGTGCCAGCAGCCTTAGCGGGGGGGCCCACGAGCAGTACTTC.

The CDR3 DNA reads as TGCGCCAGCAGCCAACTTGGACTAGACCAAGAGACCCAGTACTTC. It specifies CASSQLGLDQETQYF. The chain is built from TRBV4-1 and TRBJ2-5, with 7 nucleotides matching TRBD2. V dropped 2 bases and J dropped 0; count of bases not matched to a gene: 3. The CDR3 covers 15 residues. CDR1 MGHRA and CDR2 YSYEKL come from the germline V gene.

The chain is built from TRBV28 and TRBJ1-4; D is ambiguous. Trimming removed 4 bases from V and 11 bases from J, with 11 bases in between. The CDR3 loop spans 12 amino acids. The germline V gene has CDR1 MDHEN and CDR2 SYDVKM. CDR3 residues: CASSSNTGKLFF. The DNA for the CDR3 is TGTGCCAGCAGTTCTAATACCGGGAAACTGTTTTTT.

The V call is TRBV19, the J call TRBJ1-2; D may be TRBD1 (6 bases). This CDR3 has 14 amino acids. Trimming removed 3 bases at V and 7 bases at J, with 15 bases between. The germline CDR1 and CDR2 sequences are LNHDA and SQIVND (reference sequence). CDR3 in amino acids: CASSMGGPQSGYTF. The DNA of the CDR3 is TGTGCCAGTAGTATGGGGGGGCCTCAAAGTGGCTACACCTTC.

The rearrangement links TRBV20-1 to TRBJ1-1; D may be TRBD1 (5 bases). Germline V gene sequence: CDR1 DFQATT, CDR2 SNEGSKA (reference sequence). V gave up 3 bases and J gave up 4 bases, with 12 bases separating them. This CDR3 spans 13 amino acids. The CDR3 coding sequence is TGCAGTGCTAGTCCCAGGGAGGTCACTGAAGCTTTCTTT. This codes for CSASPREVTEAFF.

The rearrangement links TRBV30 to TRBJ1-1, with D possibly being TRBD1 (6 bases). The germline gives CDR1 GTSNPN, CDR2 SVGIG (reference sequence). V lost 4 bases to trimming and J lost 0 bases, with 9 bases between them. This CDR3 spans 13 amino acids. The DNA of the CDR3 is TGTGCCTGGACCAGGGGCCTGAACACTGAAGCTTTCTTT. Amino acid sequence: CAWTRGLNTEAFF.

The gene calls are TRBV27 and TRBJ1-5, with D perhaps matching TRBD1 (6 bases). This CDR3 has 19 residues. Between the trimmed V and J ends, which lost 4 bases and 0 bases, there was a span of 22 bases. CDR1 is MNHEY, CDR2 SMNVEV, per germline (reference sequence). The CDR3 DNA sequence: TGTGCCAGCAGTTCCCTTTGGACAGCGGTCCCCCTTAGCAATCAGCCCCAGCATTTT. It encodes CASSSLWTAVPLSNQPQHF.

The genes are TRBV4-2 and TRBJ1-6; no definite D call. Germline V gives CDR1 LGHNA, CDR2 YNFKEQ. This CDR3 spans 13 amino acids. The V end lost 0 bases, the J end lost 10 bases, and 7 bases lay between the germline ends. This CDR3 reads CASSQELQSPLHF. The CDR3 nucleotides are TGTGCCAGCAGCCAAGAATTACAGTCACCCCTCCACTTT.

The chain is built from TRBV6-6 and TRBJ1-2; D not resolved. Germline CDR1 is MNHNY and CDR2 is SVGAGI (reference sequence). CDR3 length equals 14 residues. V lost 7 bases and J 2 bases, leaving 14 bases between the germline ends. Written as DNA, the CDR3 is TGTGCCAGCAACCCCTCGGCGGGAAACTATGGCTACACCTTC. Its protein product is CASNPSAGNYGYTF.

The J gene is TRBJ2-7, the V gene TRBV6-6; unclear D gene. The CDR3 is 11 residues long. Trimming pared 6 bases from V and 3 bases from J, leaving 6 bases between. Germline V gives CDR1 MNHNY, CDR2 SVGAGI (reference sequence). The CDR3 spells CASRDNYEQYF. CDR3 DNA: TGTGCCAGCAGAGACAACTACGAGCAGTACTTC.

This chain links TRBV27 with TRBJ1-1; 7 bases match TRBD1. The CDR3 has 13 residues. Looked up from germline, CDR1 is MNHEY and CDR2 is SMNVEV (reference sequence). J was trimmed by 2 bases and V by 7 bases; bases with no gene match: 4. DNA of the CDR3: TGTGCCAGCACAAACAGGGGAAACACTGAAGCTTTCTTT. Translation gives CASTNRGNTEAFF.

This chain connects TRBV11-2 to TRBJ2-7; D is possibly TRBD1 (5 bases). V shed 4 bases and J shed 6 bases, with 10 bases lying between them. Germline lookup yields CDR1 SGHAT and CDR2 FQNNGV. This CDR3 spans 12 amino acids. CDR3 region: CASSYDSFEQYF. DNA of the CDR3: TGTGCCAGCAGCTATGACAGCTTCGAGCAGTACTTC.

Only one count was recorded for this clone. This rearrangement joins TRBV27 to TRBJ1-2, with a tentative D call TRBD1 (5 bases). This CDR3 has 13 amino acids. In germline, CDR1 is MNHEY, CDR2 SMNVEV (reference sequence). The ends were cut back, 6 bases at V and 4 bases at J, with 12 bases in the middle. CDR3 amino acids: CASRVGGGYGYTF. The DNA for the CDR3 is TGTGCCAGCAGGGTGGGGGGGGGCTATGGCTACACCTTC.

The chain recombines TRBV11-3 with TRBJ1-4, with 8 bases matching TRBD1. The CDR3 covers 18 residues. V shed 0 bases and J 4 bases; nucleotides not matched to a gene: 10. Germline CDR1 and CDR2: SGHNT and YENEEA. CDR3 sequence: CASSLDLRTGQGNEKLFF. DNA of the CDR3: TGTGCCAGCAGCTTAGATCTGAGGACAGGGCAAGGTAATGAAAAACTGTTTTTT.

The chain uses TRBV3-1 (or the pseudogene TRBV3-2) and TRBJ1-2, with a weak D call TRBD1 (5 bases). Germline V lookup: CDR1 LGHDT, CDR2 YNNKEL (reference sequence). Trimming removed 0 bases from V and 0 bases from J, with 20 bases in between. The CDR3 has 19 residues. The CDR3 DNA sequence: TGTGCCAGCAGCCAAGACGTGAGACGGGCGGAGGGGACTAACTATGGCTACACCTTC. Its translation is CASSQDVRRAEGTNYGYTF.

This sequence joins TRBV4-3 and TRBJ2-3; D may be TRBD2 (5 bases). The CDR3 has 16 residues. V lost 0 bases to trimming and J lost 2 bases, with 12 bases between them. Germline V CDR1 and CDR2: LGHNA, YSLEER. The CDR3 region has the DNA TGCGCCAGCAGCCAAGATCGCAGCGGCTCCACAGATACGCAGTATTTT. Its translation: CASSQDRSGSTDTQYF.

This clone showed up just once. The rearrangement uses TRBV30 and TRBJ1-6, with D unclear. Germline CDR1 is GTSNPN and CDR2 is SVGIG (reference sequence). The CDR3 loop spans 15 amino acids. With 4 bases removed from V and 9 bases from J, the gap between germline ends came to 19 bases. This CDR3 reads CAWNPDSGRSSPLHF. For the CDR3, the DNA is TGTGCCTGGAACCCGGACTCCGGGCGGTCTTCACCCCTCCACTTT.